The clone carrying this TCR beta chain has at least ten counts. Graves' hyperthyroidism qualified as stable when ophthalmopathy did not progress within 18 months. Using more than 8 ml of fresh peripheral blood, PBMCs were prepared. Trimming left V 3 bases short and J 6 bases short, with 18 bases between. Per germline, CDR1 MNHEY and CDR2 SMNVEV (reference sequence). CDR3 size: 16 residues. TCR beta CDR3 region amplification was performed from RNA transcripts. The study used the HTBI primer set for a first-round RT-PCR of the TCR CDR3. One entry per CDR3 protein, called by TCRdb with MiXCR from the multiplex PCR reads. There are hundreds of thousands of distinct CDR3 sequences in the sample; approximately 15% occur only once, and about 20% lies in the top ten. This entry is derived from a study of T cells in Graves' hyperthyroidism and ophthalmopathy.

The source material was blood. The TCR comes from a woman between 18 and 29 years old with Graves' hyperthyroidism. The V call is TRBV27, the J call TRBJ2-1; no clear D gene. CDR3 amino acids: CASSLLSSRRANEQFF. The CDR3 nucleotides are TGTGCCAGCAGTTTGCTTTCTTCCCGCCGGGCCAATGAGCAGTTCTTC.